The present entry profiles one T cell receptor beta chain with its context. What it binds is unknown. The source of the sample is a study of naive and memory T cell subsets. Study-wide points: Possibly reflecting memory cells re-expressing CD45RA, a few larger clonotypes occurred in naive repertoires, especially CD8. From naive to CM, EM and EMRA, diversity decreased and Gini increased.

The V and J ends lost 6 bases and 6 bases respectively, with 13 bases between them. CDR1 and CDR2 (germline): LNHDA, SQIVND (reference sequence). The CDR3 sequence is 13 residues long. An equimolar mix of two oligonucleotides served as the beta constant-region primer for TRBC1 and TRBC2. The ligated cDNA underwent four PCR rounds using SP2 and nested alpha and beta constant-region primers. A 12-nucleotide UMI and the SP2 primer were added to the cDNA 3' end by oligonucleotide ligation. From the UMI-ligation and nested PCR reads, TCRdb called clonotypes with MiXCR, one entry per CDR3 protein. Among about 90,000 distinct CDR3 sequences listed, around 10% were seen once.

The clonotype was recovered from a human donor in good health. What was sequenced was naive CD4+ T cells from blood. The rearrangement joins TRBV19 to TRBJ2-3; D gene ambiguous. Here the CDR3 DNA reads TGTGCCAGTAGCTCAGATAGAACGGATACGCAGTATTTT. Translation: CASSSDRTDTQYF.